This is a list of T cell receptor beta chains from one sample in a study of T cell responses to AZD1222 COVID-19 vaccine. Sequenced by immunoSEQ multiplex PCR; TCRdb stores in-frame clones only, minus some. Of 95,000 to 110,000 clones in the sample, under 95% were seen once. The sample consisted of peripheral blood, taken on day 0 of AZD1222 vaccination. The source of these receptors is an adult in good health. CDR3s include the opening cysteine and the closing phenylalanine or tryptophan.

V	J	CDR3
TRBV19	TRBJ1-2	CASNPAGEYYGYTF
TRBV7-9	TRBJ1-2	CASSLRTGNYGYTF
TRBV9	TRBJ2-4	CASSVGPLGLNIQYF
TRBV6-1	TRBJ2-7	CASSEGTRGIGFYEQYF
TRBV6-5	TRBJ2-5	CASSYLGGEETQYF
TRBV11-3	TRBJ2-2	CASSSGHTGELFF
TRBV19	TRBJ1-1	CASSIGGQMNTEAFF
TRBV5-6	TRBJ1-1	CASSPRQGNPEAFF
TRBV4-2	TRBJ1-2	CASSQAPGTNYGYTF
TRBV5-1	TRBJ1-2	CASSLGAGTFGYTF
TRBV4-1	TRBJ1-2	CASSQVGGAQYYGYTF
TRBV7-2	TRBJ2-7	CASSLVGTSGGTAHEQYF
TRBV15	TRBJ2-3	CATSRGWVNTDTQYF
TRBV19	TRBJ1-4	CASSIVGGGDEKLFF
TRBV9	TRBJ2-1	CASSGNSGPYNEQFF
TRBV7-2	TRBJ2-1	CASSPGQLFLFF